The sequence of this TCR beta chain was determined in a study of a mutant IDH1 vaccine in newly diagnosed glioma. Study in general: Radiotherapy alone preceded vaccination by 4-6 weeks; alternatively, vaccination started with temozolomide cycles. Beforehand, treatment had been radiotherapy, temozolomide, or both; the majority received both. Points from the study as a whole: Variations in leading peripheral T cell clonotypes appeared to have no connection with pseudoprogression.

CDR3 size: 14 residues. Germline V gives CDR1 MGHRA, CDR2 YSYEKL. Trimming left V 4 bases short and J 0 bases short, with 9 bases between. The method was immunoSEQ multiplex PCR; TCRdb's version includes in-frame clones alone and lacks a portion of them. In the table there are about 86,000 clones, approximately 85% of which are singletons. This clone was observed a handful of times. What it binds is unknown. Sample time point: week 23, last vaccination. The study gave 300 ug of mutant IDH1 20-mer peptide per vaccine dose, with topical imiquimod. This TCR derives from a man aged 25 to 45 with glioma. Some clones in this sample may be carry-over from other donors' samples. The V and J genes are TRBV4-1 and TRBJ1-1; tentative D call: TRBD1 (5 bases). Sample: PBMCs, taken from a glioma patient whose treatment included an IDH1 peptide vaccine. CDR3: CASSRGLLNTEAFF. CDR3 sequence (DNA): TGCGCCAGCAGCCGGGGACTGCTGAACACTGAAGCTTTCTTT.